This is a list of T cell receptor beta chains from one sample in a study of blood T cell repertoires in COVID-19. Using immunoSEQ multiplex PCR, the repertoire was profiled, and TCRdb retains in-frame clones only, with some absent. The repertoire consists of about 180,000 clones, with about four fifths occurring once and the leading ten covering under 10%. Specimen: peripheral blood. The receptors derive from a woman in her 70s with COVID-19, enrolled during active disease. CDR3s include the opening cysteine and the closing phenylalanine or tryptophan. D genes are given only for firm matches. Size is stated for part of the rows, as once, few or many counts, or as a class when the clone is expanded.

>.|TRBJ1-1|.|TRBV5-4
TGTGCCAGCAGCTTGGGAGAGAGGAACACTGAAGCTTTCTTT
CASSLGERNTEAFF
>.|TRBJ1-1|.|TRBV11-2
TGTGCCAGCAGCCTACGACAGTCGGGCACTGAAGCTTTCTTT
CASSLRQSGTEAFF
>.|TRBJ2-5|.|TRBV5-1
TGCGCCAGCAGCTTGGTCGGGAGACAAGAGACCCAGTACTTC
CASSLVGRQETQYF
>TRBD2|TRBJ2-7|.|TRBV3-1/TRBV3-2
TGTGCCAGCAGCCAGGGTAGCGGGAGTATATACGAGCAGTACTTC
CASSQGSGSIYEQYF
>TRBD2|TRBJ2-7|.|TRBV7-2
TGTGCCAGCAGCCCCACCGGGACTAGCGGTTACGAGCAGTACTTC
CASSPTGTSGYEQYF
>.|TRBJ2-2|few|TRBV3-1/TRBV3-2
TGTGCCAGCAGCCAGACTTTTAACACCGGGGAGCTGTTTTTT
CASSQTFNTGELFF
>TRBD1|TRBJ2-7|.|TRBV6-6
TGTGCCCACGGACAGGGCCTAGGCTACGAGCAGTACTTC
CAHGQGLGYEQYF
>TRBD2|TRBJ2-5|.|TRBV24-1
TGTGCCACCAGCGAAGGGACTAGCGGGGTAGAGACCCAGTACTTC
CATSEGTSGVETQYF
>.|TRBJ2-6|.|TRBV19
TGTGCCAGTAGTATGTCGTCAGGGGCTGGGGCCAACGTCCTGACTTTC
CASSMSSGAGANVLTF
>.|TRBJ2-7|.|TRBV19
TGTGCCAGTACCCCAGGACAGCTATTAACCTACGAGCAGTACTTC
CASTPGQLLTYEQYF
>.|TRBJ2-6|.|TRBV28
TGTGCCAGCAGTCCCCCAGGGAACTCTGGGGCCAACGTCCTGACTTTC
CASSPPGNSGANVLTF
>TRBD1|TRBJ1-5|.|TRBV3-1/TRBV3-2
TGTGCCAGCAGCCAACCGACAGGGTGTCTTGATCAGCCCCAGCATTTT
CASSQPTGCLDQPQHF
>.|TRBJ1-1|once|TRBV6-2/TRBV6-3
TGTGCCAGCAGTTACCAGACAGATGAAGCTTTCTTT
CASSYQTDEAFF
>TRBD2|TRBJ2-3|.|TRBV4-3
TGCGCCAGCAGCCAAGAATGGATGGTAGCGGGAGGGCCGGCAGATACGCAGTATTTT
CASSQEWMVAGGPADTQYF
>.|TRBJ1-4|.|TRBV6-6
TGTGCCAGCAGTTTGCTCGGGGGTTGGGATGAAAAACTGTTTTTT
CASSLLGGWDEKLFF
>.|TRBJ2-3|.|TRBV6-2/TRBV6-3
TGTGCCAGCAGTTACTCCTTAGGGGGAACCGAGACTAGCACAGATACGCAGTATTTT
CASSYSLGGTETSTDTQYF
>TRBD2|TRBJ2-1|.|TRBV14
TGTGCCAGCAGCACTCGGACTAGCGGGAATGTCAATGAGCAGTTCTTC
CASSTRTSGNVNEQFF
>.|TRBJ1-2|.|TRBV5-8
TGTGCCAGCAGCTTGCGCCCGGCTAACTATGGCTACACCTTC
CASSLRPANYGYTF
>TRBD2|TRBJ2-1|.|TRBV3-1/TRBV3-2
TGTGCCAGCAGCCAAGGGAAGACTAGCGGGAGTTTCAATGAGCAGTTCTTC
CASSQGKTSGSFNEQFF
>.|TRBJ2-2|.|TRBV30
TGTGCCTACCTTTTTCGGGGGACTCACACCGGGGAGCTGTTTTTT
CAYLFRGTHTGELFF
>TRBD2|TRBJ2-7|.|TRBV5-1
TGCGCCAGCAGCTTGGCCGACGGGAGGGCCCTCGAGCAGTACTTC
CASSLADGRALEQYF
>.|TRBJ1-5|few|TRBV19
TGTGCCAGTAGTAACCAGGGCAATCAGCCCCAGCATTTT
CASSNQGNQPQHF
>.|TRBJ2-7|.|TRBV6-6
TGTGCCAGCAGTTACTTCCCAGGGGTAGCTTTGTTC
CASSYFPGVALF
>.|TRBJ2-1|.|TRBV27
TGTGCCAGCAGTTTATCCCTTGGTGGGAGCCCCGGTTACAATGAGCAGTTCTTC
CASSLSLGGSPGYNEQFF
>TRBD2|TRBJ2-7|.|TRBV11-3
TGTGCCAGCAGCTTATCCGGAGCGGGAGCATACGAGCAGTACTTC
CASSLSGAGAYEQYF
>.|TRBJ2-1|.|TRBV21-1
TGTGCCAGCAGGATACCTAAAGGGAGACCGCGCAATGAGCAGTTCTTC
CASRIPKGRPRNEQFF
>TRBD1|TRBJ2-7|once|TRBV7-9
TGTGCCAGCAGCCCCCGAGGGACAGGGGGCTACGAGCAGTACTTC
CASSPRGTGGYEQYF
>TRBD2|TRBJ2-1|once|TRBV9
TGTGCCAGCAGCGTAGAGGCCCCCAGCGGGAGGAGTGGCAATGAGCAGTTCTTC
CASSVEAPSGRSGNEQFF
>TRBD1|TRBJ1-4|.|TRBV19
TGTGCCAGTAGTCGACAGGGGACTGAAAAACTGTTTTTT
CASSRQGTEKLFF
>.|TRBJ2-3|.|TRBV5-6
TGTGCCAGCAGCTTGCGGGCCTCGGGATCTATTAGCACAGATACGCAGTATTTT
CASSLRASGSISTDTQYF
>.|TRBJ1-1|.|TRBV29-1
TGCAGCGTAGAAAGGGACATGAACACTGAAGCTTTCTTT
CSVERDMNTEAFF
>TRBD2|TRBJ2-7|once|TRBV5-5
TGTGCCAGCAGCTTGGGGGCGGGAGCGACTTACGAGCAGTACTTC
CASSLGAGATYEQYF
>.|TRBJ1-1|once|TRBV29-1
TGCAGCGTCCGGAGGGGGGGCACTGAAGCTTTCTTT
CSVRRGGTEAFF
>.|TRBJ2-7|once|TRBV2
TGTGCCTGTTCCACAGGGACCTACGAGCAGTACTTC
CACSTGTYEQYF
>TRBD1|TRBJ1-4|.|TRBV14
TGTGCCAGCAGCCAGATTCTACGGACAGGGGGTTTTGAAAAACTGTTTTTT
CASSQILRTGGFEKLFF
>.|TRBJ1-1|.|TRBV3-1/TRBV3-2
TGTGCCAGCAGCGCAAGAGGGGATATGTTAGGGGGGAACACTGAAGCTTTCTTT
CASSARGDMLGGNTEAFF
>TRBD1|TRBJ2-2|.|TRBV19
TGTGCCAGTAGGGGACAGGTGCGCACCGGGGAGCTGTTTTTT
CASRGQVRTGELFF
>.|TRBJ1-6|.|TRBV5-1
TGCGCCAGCAGCCCTGTAGGCAGGAATTCACCCCTCCACTTT
CASSPVGRNSPLHF
>.|TRBJ2-7|.|TRBV9
TGTGCCAGCAGCCTAGGGGCTCAAGATCTGTACGAGCAGTACTTC
CASSLGAQDLYEQYF
>.|TRBJ1-1|.|TRBV5-4
TGTGCCAGCAGCTTGGACAGGGTTGTAAACACTGAAGCTTTCTTT
CASSLDRVVNTEAFF
>.|TRBJ1-1|.|TRBV18
TGTGCCAGCTCACCACGTATTGGAGACGCAGGTAGAGGGACTGAAGCTTTCTTT
CASSPRIGDAGRGTEAFF
>TRBD1|TRBJ1-1|.|TRBV29-1
TGCAGCGTAATACCGGGACAGCGATCGAACACTGAAGCTTTCTTT
CSVIPGQRSNTEAFF
>.|TRBJ2-2|.|TRBV5-1
TGCGCCAGCAGCCCCGGTCTCGGTCCCACGAACACCGGGGAGCTGTTTTTT
CASSPGLGPTNTGELFF
>.|TRBJ2-3|.|TRBV19
TGTGCCAGTAGTCAGCGGAATAAAGTGCCAGATACGCAGTATTTT
CASSQRNKVPDTQYF
>TRBD1|TRBJ2-7|.|TRBV6-5
TGTGCCAGCAGACGACAGGGAGCCTACGAGCAGTACTTC
CASRRQGAYEQYF
>TRBD2|TRBJ2-1|once|TRBV28
TGTGCCAGCAGTCTCTTAGCGGGAGTTGCCTACAATGAGCAGTTCTTC
CASSLLAGVAYNEQFF
>.|TRBJ1-2|.|TRBV3-1/TRBV3-2
TGTGCCAGCAGCCAGCAAGGGACTCCTTCCCGCCCCAACTATGGCTACACCTTC
CASSQQGTPSRPNYGYTF
>TRBD1|TRBJ2-7|.|TRBV5-1
TGCGCCAGCAGCTTGGGACAGGGCGAGCAGTACTTC
CASSLGQGEQYF
>TRBD1|TRBJ2-1|.|TRBV5-1
TGCGCCAGCAGCCTAGCGGGACAGGGGGCGCGAGAGCAGTTCTTC
CASSLAGQGAREQFF
>TRBD1|TRBJ1-5|.|TRBV28
TGTGCCAGCAGAAAACGTCAGGGGGCCATTCAGCCCCAGCATTTT
CASRKRQGAIQPQHF
>TRBD2|TRBJ2-3|.|TRBV5-1
TGCGCCAGCAGCCCAGGACTAGCCTTCTCCACAGATACGCAGTATTTT
CASSPGLAFSTDTQYF
>.|TRBJ1-5|.|TRBV6-4
TGTGCCAGCAGTGGACGTAAACAGGGTAGTAACAATCAGCCCCAGCATTTT
CASSGRKQGSNNQPQHF
>TRBD1|TRBJ1-2|.|TRBV28
TGTGCCAGCAGACCACCGGGACAGGGTAATAACTATGGCTACACCTTC
CASRPPGQGNNYGYTF
>TRBD2|TRBJ2-1|.|TRBV11-2
TGTGCCAGCAGCTTATGGAGCGGGAGGGACAATGAGCAGTTCTTC
CASSLWSGRDNEQFF
>.|TRBJ2-4|few|TRBV11-2
TGTGCCAGCAGCGGGCCGATAGCCAAAAACATTCAGTACTTC
CASSGPIAKNIQYF
>TRBD1|TRBJ1-1|.|TRBV10-2
TGCGCCAGCAGTGATTGGGGACAGGGGAACACTGAAGCTTTCTTT
CASSDWGQGNTEAFF
>.|TRBJ1-1|.|TRBV3-1/TRBV3-2
TGTGCCAGCAGCCCTTTTTCGGGAAGGGCCAGCGCAGCTTTCTTT
CASSPFSGRASAAFF
>.|TRBJ2-2|.|TRBV6-5
TGTGCCAGCAGTTTGGGCGTCTCCTCCAACACCGGGGAGCTGTTTTTT
CASSLGVSSNTGELFF
>.|TRBJ2-3|.|TRBV7-2
TGTGCCAGCAGCTTATTATCAGCAGATACGCAGTATTTT
CASSLLSADTQYF
>.|TRBJ1-5|.|TRBV28
TGTGCCAGCAGTCACCGACCGGGACTCCTCAACCAAAAATCGGGCAATCAGCCCCAGCATTTT
CASSHRPGLLNQKSGNQPQHF